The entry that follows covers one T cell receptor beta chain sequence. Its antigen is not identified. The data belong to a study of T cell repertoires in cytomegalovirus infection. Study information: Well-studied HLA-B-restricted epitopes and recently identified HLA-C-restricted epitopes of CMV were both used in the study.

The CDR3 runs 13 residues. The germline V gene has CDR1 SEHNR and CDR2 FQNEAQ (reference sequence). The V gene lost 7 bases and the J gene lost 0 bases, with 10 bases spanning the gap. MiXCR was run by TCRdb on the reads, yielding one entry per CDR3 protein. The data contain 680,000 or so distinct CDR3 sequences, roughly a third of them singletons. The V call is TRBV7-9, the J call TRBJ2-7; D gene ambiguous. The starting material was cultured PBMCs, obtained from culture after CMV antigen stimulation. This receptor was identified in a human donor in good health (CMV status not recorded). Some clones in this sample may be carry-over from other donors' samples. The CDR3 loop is CASNSDNSYEQYF. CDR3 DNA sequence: TGTGCCAGCAACTCTGACAACTCCTACGAGCAGTACTTC. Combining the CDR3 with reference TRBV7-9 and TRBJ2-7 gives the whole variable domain DTGVSQNPRHKITKRGQNVTFRCDPISEHNRLYWYRQTLGQGPEFLTYFQNEAQLEKSRLLSDRFSAERPKGSFSTLEIQRTEQGDSAMYLCASNSDNSYEQYFGPGTRLTVT.